What follows is one T cell receptor beta chain and its context. The antigen remains undetermined. Germline CDR1 reads SGHVS; CDR2 reads FNYEAQ. This CDR3 is 16 amino acids long. V was trimmed by 5 bases and J by 1 base, leaving 15 bases between them. The sample comes from a study of OX40 agonist ivuxolimab in advanced cancers. Across the whole study: Patients were under 90% male with ages about 20 to 79, mean roughly 55. Whole-study findings and limits: Some patients without response likewise showed low normalized clonal expansion. Fewer expanded clones were found on average in CD4+ than in CD8+ T cells. Near-lowest levels of clonal expansion characterized partial responders at 0.1-3.0 mg/kg.

Using immunoSEQ multiplex PCR, the repertoire was profiled, and TCRdb retains in-frame clones only, with some absent. The table includes 80,000 or so clones, 75% to 90% detected once. The receptor's source is an adult with an advanced solid tumor such as melanoma, head and neck, liver or kidney cancer. This specimen consisted of CD4+ or CD8+ T cells sorted from blood, obtained in a trial of the OX40 agonist ivuxolimab. The chain joins TRBV7-6 to TRBJ2-1, with unresolved D. The CDR3, as DNA: TGTGCCAGCAGCACGCGCTACCGTGGGTCCTACAATGAGCAGTTCTTC. It encodes CASSTRYRGSYNEQFF.